The subject of this entry is one T cell receptor (beta chain). This clone was picked up many times. Its antigen remains unidentified. No base-level quality is on record; no much larger clone is a single base apart. These data are taken from a study of blood T cell repertoires in COVID-19 (dated by TCRdb to 2020 to 2022). With respect to the entire study: The collaborator samples originated in the United States, Italy and Spain and spanned the acute and convalescent phases of COVID-19. The material from the prospective study consisted of cDNA or gDNA derived from T cells, B-cell-depleted T cells, or PBMCs. The dataset comprised deeply sampled blood TCRbeta repertoires from subjects exposed to, actively infected with, or recovered from COVID-19. The repertoires were made available in a free public database intended to serve as a resource for research on the immune response to SARS-CoV-2. Samples were obtained from the ongoing ImmuneRACE study (first 160 participants) and from over 1,000 subjects provided by 6 global collaborators. A de-identified subject ID, COVID-19 status, age in years and sex were almost always included in the sample metadata. Where HLA class I and class II types were available, the types were taken from metadata supplied by the sample provider, not from assay-based typing. Overall study outcomes, separate from this receptor: The amount of clinical and demographic metadata varied by source and participant and was provided uncurated.

For CDR1 and CDR2, the germline V gene lists SGHRS and YFSETQ. There are 15 amino acids in the CDR3, from cysteine to phenylalanine inclusive. This entry keeps only the CDR3 DNA: 45 bases, framed from base 1. Trimmed from V: 0 bases; trimmed from J: 1 base; junction bases lacking a gene match: 4. Participants in the prospective study were aged about 18 to 90 years, lived in 20 to 25 United States geographic areas, and enrolled through a virtual design. In the prospective study, cohorts were assigned on the basis of participant-reported clinical history obtained from a screening survey and a study questionnaire. ImmuneRACE Cohort 3 recovered participants were defined by two consecutive negative NP/OP PCR tests, healthcare professional clearance, or symptom resolution. Mobile phlebotomists in the prospective study collected whole blood, serum and a nasopharyngeal or oropharyngeal swab from every participant. Participants in the prospective study had the option to provide additional blood draws and questionnaires over an approximately 2-month period. Prospective study blood samples were shipped either frozen or at room temperature before DNA extraction.

TCRbeta CDR3 regions were amplified from genomic DNA using the immunoSEQ Assay, a bias-controlled multiplex PCR. On the authors' methods: The number of nucleated cells in each sample was estimated from the amplification of reference gene primers within the assay. To quantify the absolute abundance of each unique TCRbeta CDR3 rearrangement, sequence reads were collapsed and filtered. For each sample, productive Simpson clonality was calculated as the square root of Simpson's diversity index over productive rearrangements. The immuneACCESS repertoire file appears here via TCRdb, limited to in-frame rearrangements. These files lack a portion of the clones; in checked studies, under half of the deficit traces to unresolved V genes, and the cause of the others is not known. For V, J and clone size, that table is used; D and trimming come from the DNA. The sample records 320,000 or so clones, approximately 91% of which are singletons. Of the sample, over 4% falls within the top ten clones.

The receptor chain draws on TRBV5-1 and TRBJ2-7; TRBD1 aligns with 7 central bases. The material sequenced was PBMCs or T cells enriched from blood (not recorded which). The sequence derives from a man aged 55-75 years who had recovered from COVID-19. The CDR3 corresponds to CASSLEGQRSYEQYF. The DNA sequence is TGCGCCAGCAGCTTGGAGGGACAGCGGTCCTACGAGCAGTACTTC.